A single sample is the source of the 32 T cell receptor beta chains below, sequenced in a study of regulatory T cells in long-lasting Graves disease (dated by TCRdb to 2020 to 2023). Library generation was performed with multiplex PCR. Sequencer: Illumina HiSeq 4000. TCR beta libraries were built with iRepertoire HTBI primers and Arm-PCR amplification of CDR3 regions. The public reads were quality trimmed at Q25 with fastp and then assembled into clones with MiXCR by TCRdb, keeping productive beta chains. For every CDR3 protein sequence, its rows merge into one entry that carries the most common genes and DNA. The sample records some 340,000 distinct CDR3 sequences, approximately 23% of which are singletons. The ten largest clones capture 28% of the sample. The time point label of this sample denotes: persistent/refractory GD, antithyroid drugs over 5 years with positive TRAb. For both TCR sequencing and RNA sequencing, RNA was extracted from PBMCs using TRIzol.

This sample comprised peripheral blood mononuclear cells (PBMCs), obtained when the disease was refractory, from a patient treated with antithyroid drugs. Every receptor here comes from a woman between 35 and 50 years old with Graves disease. Donor details come from another sample of the same person, matched by shared clones.

This clonotype appeared many times. V usage is TRBV12-3 or TRBV12-4 and J usage is TRBJ1-1; D gene unclear. Trimming took 7 bases from V and 0 from J, leaving 12 bases between them. The CDR3 is 14 amino acids. CDR3 in amino acids: CASTLTSVNTEAFF. The DNA for the CDR3 is TGTGCCAGCACCTTAACTTCGGTGAACACTGAAGCTTTCTTT.

This clonotype was seen more than once but under ten times. V and J are TRBV4-2 and TRBJ2-7, with 9 bases aligning to TRBD1. The junction had 11 bases not matched to a gene; V was cut back by 4 bases and J by 1 base. The CDR3 totals 17 residues. In germline, CDR1 is LGHNA, CDR2 YNFKEQ. CDR3 protein: CASSRQLLGTGSYEQYF. CDR3 coding DNA: TGTGCCAGCAGCCGCCAACTTCTGGGGACAGGGTCCTACGAGCAGTACTTC.

The chain combines TRBV5-1 with TRBJ2-7; D is uncertain. CDR3 length: 15 amino acids. Trimming cost V 0 bases and J 0 bases, with 10 bases left between them. Per the germline V gene, CDR1 is SGHRS and CDR2 is YFSETQ. The CDR3 nucleotides read TGCGCCAGCAGCTTGGTAGCCCAGAGCTCCTACGAGCAGTACTTC. Translation gives CASSLVAQSSYEQYF.

In the case of this clonotype: This may come from a read error, since a much larger clone is one base off. This chain uses TRBV28 with TRBJ2-7; tentatively, D is TRBD2 (6 bases). Germline V CDR1 and CDR2: MDHEN, SYDVKM. The CDR3 spans 13 residues. The CDR3, as DNA: TGTGTCAGCAGTCCCTTCCCTAGCGACGAGCAGTACTTC. Residues: CVSSPFPSDEQYF.

The sample holds many counts of this clonotype. The CDR3 DNA reads as TGTGCCAGCAGTAGGGGGACTAGCGGGACAGAGACCCAGTACTTC. The encoded protein is CASSRGTSGTETQYF. The chain employs TRBV6-1 and TRBJ2-5; 13 positions match TRBD2. CDR3 length: 15 residues. Germline assignment: CDR1 MNHNS and CDR2 SASEGT. V trimming: 5 bases; J trimming: 4 bases; junction bases outside the gene matches: 4.

This clonotype was seen many times. The rearrangement uses TRBV5-6 and TRBJ2-7; tentative D call: TRBD1 (5 bases). There are 14 residues in the CDR3. Trimming pared 4 bases from V and 2 bases from J, leaving 13 bases between. Looked up from germline, CDR1 is SGHDT and CDR2 is YYEEEE. The CDR3 protein is CASSPAGSTYEQYF. The CDR3 DNA reads as TGTGCCAGCAGCCCCGCAGGGTCGACCTACGAGCAGTACTTC.

There are a few counts of this clonotype. This chain connects TRBV7-9 to TRBJ2-7; 9 bases fit TRBD2. The germline V gene encodes CDR1 SEHNR and CDR2 FQNEAQ (reference sequence). V was clipped by 5 bases and J by 4 bases; unmatched bases: 6. The CDR3 runs to 14 residues. The DNA for the CDR3 is TGTGCCAGCAGCCATAGCGGGAGTGTTTACGAGCAGTACTTC. This codes for CASSHSGSVYEQYF.

Details on this clonotype: This could be a read error, since a much larger clone is one nucleotide away. The chain carries TRBV20-1 and TRBJ2-5, with 10 bases fitting TRBD2. The CDR3 has 16 residues. CDR1 is DFQATT and CDR2 is SNEGSKA in the germline V gene (reference sequence). Here the CDR3 reads CSARDPLAGEVEAQYF. The CDR3 nucleotides read TGCAGTGCTAGAGATCCCCTAGCGGGAGAAGTAGAGGCCCAGTACTTC.

This clonotype has a count of ten or more. The V gene is TRBV6-5, the J gene TRBJ2-7, with 7 bases fitting TRBD2. Per germline, CDR1 MNHEY and CDR2 SVGAGI. CDR3 length: 15 amino acids. J lost 2 bases, V lost 0 bases, and 4 bases had no gene match. CDR3: CASSYSKSGTYEQYF. The CDR3 bases are TGTGCCAGCAGTTACTCCAAGAGCGGGACCTACGAGCAGTACTTC.

This clonotype was seen only a few times. The gene calls are TRBV6-1 and TRBJ1-1; the D gene is possibly TRBD1 (6 bases). The germline gives CDR1 MNHNS, CDR2 SASEGT. This CDR3 comprises 13 residues. The germline V and J ends were trimmed by 6 bases and 3 bases, with 11 bases remaining between them. CDR3 in DNA: TGTGCCAGCAGAACACAGGGACACACTGAAGCTTTCTTT. It encodes CASRTQGHTEAFF.

In this sample, this clonotype turned up a few times. The chain employs TRBV19 and TRBJ1-2; D unclear. Germline values: CDR1 LNHDA, CDR2 SQIVND (reference sequence). Trimming stripped 5 bases from V and 8 bases from J, with 12 bases between. The CDR3 is 12 amino acids. CDR3 sequence (DNA): TGTGCCAGTAGTCGGGTTGCGGGCGGCTACACCTTC. Its protein is CASSRVAGGYTF.

This clonotype has at least ten counts. This chain uses TRBV28 with TRBJ2-7; 14 nucleotides agree with TRBD2. V gave up 7 bases and J gave up 3 bases; unmatched junction bases: 5. The germline V gene has CDR1 MDHEN and CDR2 SYDVKM. The length of the CDR3 is 15 residues. CDR3: CASTPGLAGVYEQYF. DNA for the CDR3: TGTGCCAGCACTCCGGGACTAGCGGGGGTCTACGAGCAGTACTTC.

This clonotype was counted a few times. The chain links TRBV9 to TRBJ2-7; D is tentatively TRBD1 or TRBD2 (5 bases each). Germline V gene data show CDR1 as SGDLS and CDR2 as YYNGEE. V was trimmed by 3 bases and J by 2 bases, leaving 9 bases between them. The CDR3 length is 13 residues. CDR3 sequence: CASSAGAAYEQYF. For the CDR3, the DNA is TGTGCCAGCAGCGCCGGGGCGGCCTACGAGCAGTACTTC.

This clonotype was counted at least ten times. The V gene is TRBV29-1, the J gene TRBJ2-5, with 8 bases aligning to TRBD1. CDR1 and CDR2 from the germline V gene are SQVTM and ANQGSEA. Losses at the gene ends were 7 bases for V and 1 base for J; bases not matched to a gene: 8. The CDR3 has 14 residues. In nucleotides, the CDR3 is TGCAGCGCCGATGGACAGGGAGCCCAAGAGACCCAGTACTTC. Translation: CSADGQGAQETQYF.

This clonotype was observed a few times. The V and J genes are TRBV28 and TRBJ2-7; 12 nucleotides agree with TRBD2. The junction had 13 bases not matched to a gene; V was cut back by 6 bases and J by 7 bases. This CDR3 is 16 amino acids long. CDR1 MDHEN and CDR2 SYDVKM come from the germline V gene. The CDR3 DNA sequence: TGTGCCAGCAGCTCCCCTGGACTAGCGGGGTCGGGGGAGCAGTACTTC. Its translation: CASSSPGLAGSGEQYF.

This clonotype occurred many times. The V call is TRBV20-1, the J call TRBJ1-1; D is undetermined. V was cut by 7 bases and J by 0 bases, with 9 bases left in between. CDR3 length: 12 amino acids. Looked up from germline, CDR1 is DFQATT and CDR2 is SNEGSKA (reference sequence). The CDR3 DNA follows: TGCAGTGGGGTGGGGTTGAACACTGAAGCTTTCTTT. It is translated as CSGVGLNTEAFF.

This clonotype was counted at least ten times. The chain combines TRBV7-8 with TRBJ1-2; D is unclear. This CDR3 spans 14 amino acids. The V gene lost 1 base and the J gene lost 2 bases, with 8 bases spanning the gap. Germline V lookup: CDR1 SGHVS, CDR2 FQNEAQ. CDR3 coding DNA: TGTGCCAGCAGCTTAGGGCCGGGGAACTATGGCTACACCTTC. This sequence encodes CASSLGPGNYGYTF.

In this sample, this clonotype turned up a few times. This chain connects TRBV20-1 to TRBJ1-4, with D maybe TRBD1 (5 bases). From germline, CDR1 is DFQATT and CDR2 SNEGSKA (reference sequence). The CDR3 loop spans 16 amino acids. V was trimmed by 5 bases and J by 6 bases, leaving 22 bases between them. CDR3: CSARTGQRGSYEKLFF. The CDR3 DNA reads TGCAGTGCTCGCACCGGTCAACGGGGGTCTTATGAAAAACTGTTTTTT.

This clonotype was counted a few times. V and J are TRBV7-9 and TRBJ1-2, with 9 bases matching TRBD1. The junction had 12 bases not matched to a gene; V was cut back by 3 bases and J by 7 bases. The germline CDR1 and CDR2 sequences are SEHNR and FQNEAQ (reference sequence). The CDR3 is 16 residues long. The CDR3 DNA is TGTGCCAGCAGCTTGGGACAGGGTCAATTGGAGGGTGGCTACACCTTC. This gives the protein CASSLGQGQLEGGYTF.

The chain is built from TRBV6-1 and TRBJ1-5; D call uncertain. This CDR3 is 15 amino acids long. Trimming removed 7 bases at V and 6 bases at J, with 19 bases between. The germline gives CDR1 MNHNS, CDR2 SASEGT. CDR3 in DNA: TGTGCCAGCATTGGGATCCCTAGGTGCGCTCAGCCCCAGCATTTT. Translating gives CASIGIPRCAQPQHF.

This clonotype has a count of ten or more. The rearrangement joins TRBV28 to TRBJ1-2; the match to TRBD1 covers 10 bases. CDR1 is MDHEN and CDR2 is SYDVKM in the germline V gene. The CDR3 length is 14 residues. V dropped 3 bases and J dropped 4; count of bases not matched to a gene: 2. The CDR3: CASSFGTGVYGYTF. The CDR3 coding sequence is TGTGCCAGCAGTTTCGGGACAGGGGTCTATGGCTACACCTTC.

Ten or more counts support this clonotype. The CDR3 reads CAISGGGGDATEAFF. The CDR3 DNA follows: TGTGCCATCAGTGGTGGGGGTGGGGACGCCACTGAAGCTTTCTTT. The chain combines TRBV10-3 with TRBJ1-1, with a tentative D call TRBD1 (5 bases). The CDR3 runs to 15 residues. CDR1 ENHRY and CDR2 SYGVKD come from the germline V gene. Trimming left V 4 bases short and J 4 bases short, with 16 bases between.

The chain uses TRBV12-5 and TRBJ2-2, with 16 positions matching TRBD2. The germline V gene encodes CDR1 LGHNT and CDR2 FRNRAP. The ends lost 1 base at V and 2 bases at J; junction bases unmatched: 7. The CDR3 covers 20 residues. The DNA for the CDR3 is TGTGCTAGTGGTTTGGGGGGACTAGCGGGAGGGCTGGGTAACACCGGGGAGCTGTTTTTT. This encodes CASGLGGLAGGLGNTGELFF.

The table lists this clonotype with a few counts. One end of the junction fails to match germline, which may point to a read error. The genes are TRBV5-4 and TRBJ2-7, with 12 bases fitting TRBD1. The germline gives CDR1 SGHNT, CDR2 YYREEE (reference sequence). This CDR3 contains 17 residues. CDR3 loop: CASSSRGTGGRVVKLNF. In DNA, the CDR3 is TGTGCCAGCAGCTCCCGGGGGACAGGGGGCCGTGTTGTGAAGCTGAACTTC.

This clonotype has more than one count but fewer than ten. This rearrangement joins TRBV10-3 to TRBJ2-7, with D perhaps TRBD1 (5 bases). Trimming took off 3 bases at V and 1 base at J, with 10 bases between the two ends. This CDR3 has 14 residues. In germline, CDR1 is ENHRY, CDR2 SYGVKD. The CDR3 coding sequence is TGTGCCATCAGTGACAGGGCGAGATCCTACGAGCAGTACTTC. Its translation is CAISDRARSYEQYF.

V usage is TRBV5-1 and J usage is TRBJ1-1; D ambiguous. This CDR3 is 12 amino acids long. Germline CDR1 and CDR2: SGHRS and YFSETQ. V lost 0 bases, J lost 6 bases, and 6 bases lay in between. In DNA, the CDR3 is TGCGCCAGCAGCTTGGAGGGTCCTGAAGCTTTCTTT. Translating it yields CASSLEGPEAFF.

This clonotype was found many times. J is TRBJ1-1 and V is TRBV2; D uncertain. The CDR3 is 15 amino acids. CDR1 and CDR2 from the germline V gene are SNHLY and FYNNEI. V lost 6 bases, J lost 4 bases, and 18 bases lay in between. CDR3 loop: CASRKDSNMITEAFF. Here the CDR3 DNA reads TGTGCCAGCAGGAAGGACTCGAACATGATCACTGAAGCTTTCTTT.

A few counts support this clonotype. The chain has TRBV7-2 and TRBJ2-3; 7 bases are a match to TRBD2. V was clipped by 6 bases and J by 4 bases; unmatched bases: 10. CDR1 and CDR2 from the germline V gene are SGHTA and FQGNSA. The CDR3 consists of 15 residues. The CDR3 reads CASRYQREVSDTQYF. The CDR3 DNA follows: TGTGCCAGCAGATATCAGCGGGAAGTGTCAGATACGCAGTATTTT.

At least ten counts were recorded for this clonotype. The gene calls are TRBV7-6 and TRBJ1-4; D might be TRBD1 (5 bases). The CDR3 extends over 15 amino acids. CDR1 is SGHVS, CDR2 FNYEAQ, per germline. V lost 1 base and J lost 5, with 11 bases in between. CDR3 in DNA: TGTGCCAGCAGCTTAGATGGGGGTGAGAATGAAAAACTGTTTTTT. Amino acids: CASSLDGGENEKLFF.

A few counts support this clonotype. This chain uses TRBV5-1 with TRBJ1-1; D may be TRBD1 (5 bases). The germline V gene has CDR1 SGHRS and CDR2 YFSETQ. The V and J ends lost 4 bases and 7 bases respectively, with 14 bases between them. This CDR3 is 13 amino acids long. CDR3 loop: CASSGPQGIEAFF. The CDR3 nucleotides are TGCGCCAGCAGCGGACCCCAGGGTATTGAAGCTTTCTTT.

The table lists this clonotype with many counts. The CDR3 spells CASSLDLMSGQPQHF. The CDR3, as DNA: TGTGCCAGCAGCTTAGATCTAATGTCAGGCCAGCCCCAGCATTTT. This sequence joins TRBV11-2 and TRBJ1-5, with D uncertain. The germline gives CDR1 SGHAT, CDR2 FQNNGV. This CDR3 has 15 amino acids. With 0 bases removed from V and 7 bases from J, the gap between germline ends came to 13 bases.

Notes on this clonotype: At one boundary the junction diverges from the germline segment, which might be a read error. The V call is TRBV20-1, the J call TRBJ2-5; the D gene is possibly TRBD2 (6 bases). Germline V lookup: CDR1 DFQATT, CDR2 SNEGSKA (reference sequence). CDR3 size: 19 residues. The CDR3 protein is CGARDMTVLWRDYQETQYF. CDR3 nucleotides: TGCGGTGCTAGAGACATGACGGTATTGTGGCGGGACTACCAAGAGACCCAGTACTTC.